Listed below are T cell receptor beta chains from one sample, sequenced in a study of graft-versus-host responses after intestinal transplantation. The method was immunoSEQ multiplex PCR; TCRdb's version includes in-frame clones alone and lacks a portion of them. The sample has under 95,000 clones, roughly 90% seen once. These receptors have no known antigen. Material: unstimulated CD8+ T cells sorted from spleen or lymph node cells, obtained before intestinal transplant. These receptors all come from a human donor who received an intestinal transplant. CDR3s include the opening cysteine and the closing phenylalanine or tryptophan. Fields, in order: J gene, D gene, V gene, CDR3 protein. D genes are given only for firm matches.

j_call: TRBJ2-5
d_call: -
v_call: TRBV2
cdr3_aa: CASRGIGAQETQYF

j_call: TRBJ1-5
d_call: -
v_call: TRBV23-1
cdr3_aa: CASSQSGLHSNQPQHF

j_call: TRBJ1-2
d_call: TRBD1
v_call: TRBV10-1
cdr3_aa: CASSQGARYYGYTF

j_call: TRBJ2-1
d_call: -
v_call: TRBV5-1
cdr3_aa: CASSLWVRQVSYNEQFF

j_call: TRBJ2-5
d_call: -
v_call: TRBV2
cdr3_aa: CASRRYFVPQETQYF

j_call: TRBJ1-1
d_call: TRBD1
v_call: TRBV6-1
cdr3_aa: CASSDGTEYEAFF

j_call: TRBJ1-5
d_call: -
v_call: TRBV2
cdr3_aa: CASDSRGNQPQHF

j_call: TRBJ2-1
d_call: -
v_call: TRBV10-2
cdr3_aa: CASSDSRGNEQFF

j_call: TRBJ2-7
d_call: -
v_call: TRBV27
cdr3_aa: CASSLSGQGVKYEQYF

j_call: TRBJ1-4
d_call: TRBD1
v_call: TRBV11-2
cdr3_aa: CASSLVPTRDRNEKLFF